This T cell receptor (beta chain) was obtained from a study of PD-1 blockade in classical Hodgkin lymphoma. Points from the study as a whole: Significantly greater TCR diversity emerged by C4D1 in CD4+ cells but not CD8+ cells.

Sequencing was performed with immunoSEQ multiplex PCR; in TCRdb, only in-frame clones are kept and a portion is missing. This sample has roughly 18,000 clones, with about 75% found just once. CDR1 and CDR2 (germline): SNHLY, FYNNEI. V lost 4 bases and J lost 11, with 11 bases in between. The CDR3 has 11 residues. Time point given: cycle 4 day 1 (C4D1), after 6 weeks of nivolumab. There was relapse after autologous stem cell transplantation in every patient, and there was variation in brentuximab vedotin exposure. Investigators isolated CD4+ T cells from thawed PBMCs through magnetic negative selection. By sample share, this clone is medium-sized. Its specificity is unknown.

The chain combines TRBV2 with TRBJ1-1; possibly TRBD1 for D (5 bases). Sequenced material: CD4+ T cells from blood, taken before the fourth cycle of nivolumab. This sequence originates from a human donor with classical Hodgkin lymphoma. DNA of the CDR3: TGTGCCAGCAGTGGCTCGGGGCCCGCTTTCTTT. This encodes CASSGSGPAFF.